This T cell receptor beta chain was documented in a study of radiation and T cells in renal cell carcinoma. With regard to this clone: In the same sample, other DNA sequences code for this CDR3.

Data came from immunoSEQ multiplex PCR; TCRdb stores just in-frame clones and leaves some out. The sample gives about 130,000 clones, roughly 85% of which show up once; approximately 3% is in the top ten. The time point was: baseline pretreatment blood. The treatment was: 15 Gy SBRT to primary tumor, nephrectomy 4 weeks later. Clear cell pathology was present in this patient's renal cell carcinoma. Here the sequenced sample was blood, taken from a patient whose treatment included radiotherapy and nephrectomy. This clonotype was sampled from a woman in her fifties or sixties with renal cell carcinoma.

This CDR3 is CASSSGLAGEQFF. Here the CDR3 DNA reads TGTGCCAGCAGCTCCGGACTAGCGGGAGAGCAGTTCTTC. This chain links TRBV7-2 with TRBJ2-1, with 12 nucleotides matching TRBD2. The CDR3 length is 13 residues. Unmatched junction bases numbered 2, after V lost 4 bases and J lost 10 bases. Germline loops: CDR1 SGHTA, CDR2 FQGNSA.